This TCR beta chain was observed in a study of blood T cell repertoires in COVID-19. The wider study: The origin of the acute and convalescent COVID-19 samples was the United States, Italy and Spain.

The V and J ends lost 1 base and 4 bases respectively, with 8 bases between them. This CDR3 region has 14 residues. Germline CDR1 reads LGHDT; CDR2 reads YNNKEL (reference sequence). Authors' processing steps: It was from reference gene primer amplification that nucleated cell counts were estimated. This table comes from immunoSEQ multiplex PCR, and its TCRdb copy is limited to in-frame clones, with some not included. Clone size and the V and J calls come from that table; the DNA yielded D and trimming. The table has around 150,000 clones, roughly 80% seen once. This sequence joins TRBV3-1 (or the pseudogene TRBV3-2) and TRBJ1-5; D uncertain. The clonotype comes from a woman between 55 and 75 years old who had recovered from COVID-19. The sequencing sample was made of PBMCs or T cells enriched from blood (not recorded which). The CDR3 nucleotides read TGTGCCAGCAGCCAAGTACCGGGGAATCAGCCCCAGCATTTT. Its protein is CASSQVPGNQPQHF.